This TCR beta chain was recorded in a study of T cells of healthy individuals. This clonotype was counted only a few times. Looked up from germline, CDR1 is MDHEN and CDR2 is SYDVKM. This CDR3 has 13 residues. V was shortened by 2 bases and J by 1 base, with 5 bases between the two germline ends. TCRdb reanalysed the 5' RACE reads using MiXCR and keeps one entry per CDR3 protein. Of about 96,000 distinct CDR3 sequences in the sample, 15% to 20% were seen once. The TCR sequence derives from a human donor in good health. V usage is TRBV28 and J usage is TRBJ1-1, with unresolved D. The CDR3 bases are TGTGCCAGCAGTTTACCCGAGAACACTGAAGCTTTCTTT. Translated: CASSLPENTEAFF.